This T cell receptor beta chain was recovered during a study of human T cells and chemical hapten exposure. Sample time point: pre-sensitization, week 0. Treatment described: therapeutic diphenylcyclopropenone sensitization with weekly scalp DPC. The germline gives CDR1 SGHAT, CDR2 FQNNGV. The CDR3 spans 14 residues. The V gene lost 4 bases and the J gene lost 4 bases, with 13 bases spanning the gap. TCRdb reprocessed the RACE reads via MiXCR and lists one record per CDR3 protein. This sample has 120,000 or so distinct CDR3 sequences, with approximately 13% found just once. As regards this clonotype: Being one base from a much bigger clone, this may be a read error.

The J gene is TRBJ1-2, the V gene TRBV11-2; D perhaps matches TRBD1 (5 bases). The TCR comes from a young woman with alopecia areata. Some clones in this sample may be carry-over from other donors' samples. The specimen comprised whole blood, sampled in connection with sensitization to the hapten diphenylcyclopropenone (DPC). CDR3 loop: CASSSLGDGYGYTF. In DNA, the CDR3 is TGTGCCAGCAGCTCGTTAGGGGATGGCTATGGCTACACCTTC.